The 32 T cell receptor beta chains given below trace back to one sample, sequenced in a study of T cells in narcolepsy. This table comes from immunoSEQ multiplex PCR, and its TCRdb copy is limited to in-frame clones, with some not included. This sample has approximately 26,000 clones; 70% to 85% occur once, and the top ten carry under 1.2%. Sequenced input: memory (CD45RA-) CD4+ T cells from blood. The receptors here all came from a human donor in good health.

V is TRBV19 and J is TRBJ2-2, with D unresolved. V gave up 3 bases and J gave up 2 bases, with 4 bases separating them. Per germline, CDR1 LNHDA and CDR2 SQIVND (reference sequence). This CDR3 contains 13 residues. The CDR3 is CASSMSNTGELFF. The CDR3, as DNA: TGTGCCAGTAGTATGAGTAACACCGGGGAGCTGTTTTTT.

The chain carries TRBV28 and TRBJ2-6; D is undetermined. Looked up from germline, CDR1 is MDHEN and CDR2 is SYDVKM. Trimming took off 6 bases at V and 0 bases at J, with 9 bases between the two ends. The CDR3 covers 15 residues. In nucleotides, the CDR3 is TGTGCCAGCAGCCCAGAAAGCTCTGGGGCCAACGTCCTGACTTTC. This codes for CASSPESSGANVLTF.

This chain uses TRBV7-2 with TRBJ2-5; D uncertain. CDR1 is SGHTA, CDR2 FQGNSA, per germline. The V end was cut by 5 bases, the J end by 5 bases, with 12 bases between. The CDR3 covers 13 residues. The DNA of the CDR3 is TGTGCCAGCAGCCCAAATCGACTCGAGACCCAGTACTTC. Translated, it gives CASSPNRLETQYF.

J is TRBJ1-1 and V is TRBV30; D call uncertain. The CDR3 runs 12 residues. Trimming shortened V by 5 bases and J by 3 bases, and 10 bases separated the two germline ends. Germline V gene sequence: CDR1 GTSNPN, CDR2 SVGIG (reference sequence). CDR3 bases: TGTGCCTGGGACGACGAGGACACTGAAGCTTTCTTT. It is translated as CAWDDEDTEAFF.

The chain has TRBV7-6 and TRBJ2-2; perhaps TRBD2 as D (7 bases). The ends were cut back, 5 bases at V and 4 bases at J, with 20 bases in the middle. Germline-derived CDR1 and CDR2 are SGHVS and FNYEAQ. CDR3 size: 17 residues. CDR3 sequence: CASSVGGGGFSTGELFF. CDR3 coding DNA: TGTGCCAGCAGCGTCGGTGGGGGGGGCTTTAGCACCGGGGAGCTGTTTTTT.

This clone showed up just once. The rearrangement uses TRBV19 and TRBJ2-2; D remains ambiguous. This CDR3 is 14 amino acids long. The germline CDR1 and CDR2 sequences are LNHDA and SQIVND (reference sequence). V lost 7 bases and J lost 1, with 10 bases in between. The CDR3 loop is CASTPFWNTGELFF. The CDR3 DNA follows: TGTGCCAGTACCCCTTTTTGGAACACCGGGGAGCTGTTTTTT.

The chain recombines TRBV7-3 with TRBJ2-2; weak D call: TRBD2 (6 bases). CDR1 and CDR2 (germline): SGHTA, FQGTGA. The V and J ends lost 8 bases and 0 bases respectively, with 10 bases between them. The CDR3 covers 14 residues. In DNA, the CDR3 is TGTGCCAGCGGCGGGACCCCGAACACCGGGGAGCTGTTTTTT. Translating gives CASGGTPNTGELFF.

The V call is TRBV6-1, the J call TRBJ2-2; tentative D call: TRBD2 (6 bases). Looked up from germline, CDR1 is MNHNS and CDR2 is SASEGT. This CDR3 is 14 amino acids long. With 6 bases removed from V and 2 bases from J, the gap between germline ends came to 10 bases. DNA of the CDR3: TGTGCCAGCAGGCGGGACTTCAACACCGGGGAGCTGTTTTTT. Residues: CASRRDFNTGELFF.

The V and J genes are TRBV2 and TRBJ2-7, with 9 bases that match TRBD1. Per the germline V gene, CDR1 is SNHLY and CDR2 is FYNNEI. V lost 4 bases and J lost 2; bases outside the gene matches: 9. The CDR3 consists of 16 residues. Here the CDR3 DNA reads TGTGCCAGCAGTGGGTCCTTGGGACAGGGAACCTACGAGCAGTACTTC. It is translated as CASSGSLGQGTYEQYF.

The V and J genes are TRBV6-1 and TRBJ1-1; possible D gene TRBD1, 6 bases. Trimming left V 4 bases short and J 0 bases short, with 12 bases between. This CDR3 has 15 amino acids. CDR1 and CDR2 (germline): MNHNS, SASEGT. In nucleotides, the CDR3 is TGTGCCAGCAGTGGCCGACAGGCCCTGAACACTGAAGCTTTCTTT. It codes for CASSGRQALNTEAFF.

This clone was counted once. This chain links TRBV4-2 with TRBJ2-5; D is perhaps TRBD2 (6 bases). The end of the DNA fits TRBJ2-7 better, so the J call may be wrong. Looked up from germline, CDR1 is LGHNA and CDR2 is YNFKEQ. This CDR3 has 14 residues. This CDR3 is CASSQRGYDDEQYF. CDR3 coding DNA: TGTGCCAGCAGCCAACGGGGGTACGACGACGAGCAGTACTTC.

The CDR3 reads CASSQRGPQETQYF. The CDR3 nucleotides read TGTGCCAGTAGCCAAAGGGGTCCCCAAGAGACCCAGTACTTC. This chain uses TRBV19 with TRBJ2-5; D possibly corresponds to TRBD1 (5 bases). The length of the CDR3 is 14 residues. V was pared by 6 bases and J by 1 base, with 12 bases between. CDR1 is LNHDA and CDR2 is SQIVND in the germline V gene (reference sequence).

The chain couples TRBV9 to TRBJ2-5; TRBD2 matches 8 bases. This CDR3 contains 14 residues. The V gene end was trimmed by 7 bases and the J gene end by 1 base; junction bases not matched to a gene: 6. Germline CDR1 is SGDLS and CDR2 is YYNGEE. For the CDR3, the DNA is TGTGCCAGCTCGCGTGCGGGGGGCCAAGAGACCCAGTACTTC. It encodes CASSRAGGQETQYF.

V and J are TRBV28 and TRBJ2-7, with a tentative D call TRBD2 (6 bases). Per germline, CDR1 MDHEN and CDR2 SYDVKM. The CDR3 length is 16 residues. V gave up 4 bases and J gave up 3 bases, with 19 bases separating them. In nucleotides, the CDR3 is TGTGCCAGCAGTTCCACCGGGGAAGGAGGGAACTACGAGCAGTACTTC. This sequence encodes CASSSTGEGGNYEQYF. The whole variable domain, remainder taken from reference TRBV28 and TRBJ2-7, is DVKVTQSSRYLVKRTGEKVFLECVQDMDHENMFWYRQDPGLGLRLIYFSYDVKMKEKGDIPEGYSVSREKKERFSLILESASTNQTSMYLCASSSTGEGGNYEQYFGPGTRLTVT.

The rearrangement joins TRBV7-8 to TRBJ1-5; D is unresolved. V lost 1 base and J lost 2, with 9 bases in between. Germline values: CDR1 SGHVS, CDR2 FQNEAQ. CDR3 length: 15 amino acids. The CDR3 region has the DNA TGTGCCAGCAGCTTAGTGTCAGAGGGCAATCAGCCCCAGCATTTT. The encoded protein is CASSLVSEGNQPQHF. The variable domain in full, with the rest retrieved from reference TRBV7-8 and TRBJ1-5, is GAGVSQSPRYKVAKRGQDVALRCDPISGHVSLFWYQQALGQGPEFLTYFQNEAQLDKSGLPSDRFFAERPEGSVSTLKIQRTQQEDSAVYLCASSLVSEGNQPQHFGDGTRLSIL.

V gene TRBV28 combines with J gene TRBJ2-2, with 8 bases that match TRBD2. Germline V gene sequence: CDR1 MDHEN, CDR2 SYDVKM. CDR3 size: 16 residues. V lost 5 bases to trimming and J lost 4 bases; unmatched junction nucleotides: 9. CDR3 amino acids: CASSASGSQGTGELFF. The DNA for the CDR3 is TGTGCCAGCAGTGCGAGCGGGAGTCAGGGCACCGGGGAGCTGTTTTTT.

V and J are TRBV5-1 and TRBJ2-1; 7 nucleotides match TRBD1. V lost 4 bases, J lost 0 bases, and 7 bases stayed unmatched. This CDR3 contains 16 residues. Germline loops: CDR1 SGHRS, CDR2 YFSETQ. CDR3 nucleotide sequence: TGCGCCAGCAGCCAGGGGGTCGTGGCCTCCTACAATGAGCAGTTCTTC. Translating gives CASSQGVVASYNEQFF.

A note on this clone: The germline gene is not matched at one end of the junction; a read error may be the cause. V gene TRBV15 combines with J gene TRBJ2-1, with 11 bases lining up with TRBD2. This CDR3 contains 13 residues. The germline CDR1 and CDR2 sequences are LNHNV and YYDKDF (reference sequence). The CDR3 loop reads CATTRLAGSEQFF. DNA of the CDR3: TGTGCCACCACCAGACTAGCGGGAAGTGAGCAGTTCTTC.

The chain carries TRBV5-4 and TRBJ1-2, with D unclear. Trimming removed 7 bases at V and 2 bases at J, with 21 bases between. The CDR3 totals 16 residues. Looked up from germline, CDR1 is SGHNT and CDR2 is YYREEE (reference sequence). The CDR3 loop is CASSGCVPGKNYGYTF. CDR3 DNA sequence: TGTGCCAGCTCTGGCTGCGTACCAGGAAAGAACTATGGCTACACCTTC.

This clone appeared a single time. The rearrangement uses TRBV11-2 and TRBJ2-5; TRBD2 agrees at 9 bases. Germline loops: CDR1 SGHAT, CDR2 FQNNGV. The V gene end was trimmed by 3 bases and the J gene end by 5 bases; junction bases not matched to a gene: 4. CDR3 length equals 14 residues. The CDR3 bases are TGTGCCAGCAGCTTGCTGGCGGGAGGGGAGACCCAGTACTTC. Amino acids: CASSLLAGGETQYF.

This clone was picked up one time. Germline and junction disagree at one end, which may indicate a read error. V and J are TRBV2 and TRBJ2-7, with TRBD2 identical over 8 bases. The CDR3 is 12 amino acids. The V gene's germline CDR1 is SNHLY and CDR2 FYNNEI. The CDR3: CASGQVAGKPPF. The CDR3 DNA reads TGTGCCAGCGGTCAGGTAGCGGGGAAACCCCCCTTC.

This clone was detected only once. The chain has TRBV5-4 and TRBJ1-2; no clear D gene. Germline CDR1 SGHNT, CDR2 YYREEE (reference sequence). The CDR3 loop spans 14 amino acids. Trimming pared 6 bases from V and 0 bases from J, leaving 12 bases between. CDR3 DNA: TGTGCCAGCACCCACCCCCGGGCTAACTATGGCTACACCTTC. The encoded protein is CASTHPRANYGYTF.

The V gene is TRBV7-6, the J gene TRBJ2-3; the D is unclear. Deletions cut 8 bases from V and 1 base from J, with 19 bases between. Germline CDR1 SGHVS, CDR2 FNYEAQ. This CDR3 has 16 amino acids. The CDR3, as DNA: TGTGCCAGCCGCCCTGGGCTCACCAGAGGCACAGATACGCAGTATTTT. This sequence encodes CASRPGLTRGTDTQYF. The entire variable domain, with the rest obtained from reference TRBV7-6 and TRBJ2-3, is as follows: GAGVSQSPRYKVTKRGQDVALRCDPISGHVSLYWYRQALGQGPEFLTYFNYEAQQDKSGLPNDRFSAERPEGSISTLTIQRTEQRDSAMYRCASRPGLTRGTDTQYFGPGTRLTVL.

The chain uses TRBV6-6 and TRBJ2-3, with 10 bases that match TRBD2. The length of the CDR3 is 16 residues. Germline V lookup: CDR1 MNHNY, CDR2 SVGAGI (reference sequence). The V and J ends lost 5 bases and 1 base, in that order; junction bases with no gene match: 6. The CDR3 loop is CASSITGTSGTDTQYF. CDR3 DNA sequence: TGTGCCAGCAGTATTACCGGGACTAGCGGCACAGATACGCAGTATTTT.

The V and J genes are TRBV7-9 and TRBJ2-7, with D uncertain. V lost 1 base, J lost 4 bases, and 11 bases lay in between. Germline values: CDR1 SEHNR, CDR2 FQNEAQ (reference sequence). The CDR3 consists of 14 residues. CDR3 loop: CASSLGGMGYEQYF. The CDR3 coding sequence is TGTGCCAGCAGCTTAGGGGGTATGGGGTACGAGCAGTACTTC.

Comment on this clone: Within the sample, other DNA sequences also encode this same CDR3. The J gene is TRBJ1-6, the V gene TRBV5-4; D ambiguous. This CDR3 has 13 amino acids. V was pared by 0 bases and J by 7 bases, with 5 bases between. Germline CDR1 is SGHNT and CDR2 is YYREEE (reference sequence). The DNA of the CDR3 is TGTGCCAGCAGCTTGGATGGGAATTCACCCCTCCACTTT. It encodes CASSLDGNSPLHF.

J is TRBJ1-4 and V is TRBV18, with D possibly being TRBD1 (6 bases). V lost 3 bases and J lost 4, with 15 bases in between. Germline CDR1 is KGHSH and CDR2 is LQKENI. The CDR3 has 16 amino acids. CDR3 sequence: CASSPLYRERNEKLFF. The CDR3 DNA reads TGTGCCAGCTCACCTCTTTACAGGGAACGTAATGAAAAACTGTTTTTT.

This sequence joins TRBV7-3 and TRBJ1-2; maybe TRBD1 (6 bases). In germline, CDR1 is SGHTA, CDR2 FQGTGA. This CDR3 is built from 16 residues. V was clipped by 5 bases and J by 0 bases, with 16 bases between them. This CDR3 reads CASSPTGGTSNYGYTF. In DNA, the CDR3 is TGTGCCAGCAGCCCCACCGGCGGGACATCTAACTATGGCTACACCTTC.

The chain has TRBV9 and TRBJ2-3; maybe TRBD1 (6 bases). The CDR3 totals 16 residues. V was clipped by 0 bases and J by 2 bases, with 13 bases between them. Per germline, CDR1 SGDLS and CDR2 YYNGEE. CDR3 region: CASSVATDRVTDTQYF. In nucleotides, the CDR3 is TGTGCCAGCAGCGTAGCTACGGACAGAGTCACAGATACGCAGTATTTT.

The CDR3 bases are TGTGCCAGCAGCTTAGAGGACAGGGATGGCTACACCTTC. It specifies CASSLEDRDGYTF. The V gene is TRBV7-6, the J gene TRBJ1-2; 8 nucleotides match TRBD1. V lost 1 base, J lost 6 bases, and 1 base stayed unmatched. CDR1 SGHVS and CDR2 FNYEAQ come from the germline V gene. The CDR3 runs to 13 residues.

In its sample, this clone was seen a few times. The chain couples TRBV6-7 to TRBJ2-1, with D hard to call. TRBV6-7 is classed as an ORF, of uncertain function. The CDR3 is 14 residues long. The V end lost 4 bases, the J end lost 0 bases, and 7 bases lay between the germline ends. Here the CDR3 reads CASSWKGSYNEQFF. In DNA form, the CDR3 reads TGTGCCAGCAGTTGGAAGGGCTCCTACAATGAGCAGTTCTTC.

The V and J genes are TRBV15 and TRBJ1-5; perhaps TRBD1 as D (5 bases). In germline, CDR1 is LNHNV, CDR2 YYDKDF (reference sequence). The CDR3 length is 14 residues. Trimming shortened V by 0 bases and J by 7 bases, and 10 bases separated the two germline ends. The CDR3 DNA follows: TGTGCCACCAGCAGAGAGCGGGGGACGCAGCCCCAGCATTTT. Translating gives CATSRERGTQPQHF.